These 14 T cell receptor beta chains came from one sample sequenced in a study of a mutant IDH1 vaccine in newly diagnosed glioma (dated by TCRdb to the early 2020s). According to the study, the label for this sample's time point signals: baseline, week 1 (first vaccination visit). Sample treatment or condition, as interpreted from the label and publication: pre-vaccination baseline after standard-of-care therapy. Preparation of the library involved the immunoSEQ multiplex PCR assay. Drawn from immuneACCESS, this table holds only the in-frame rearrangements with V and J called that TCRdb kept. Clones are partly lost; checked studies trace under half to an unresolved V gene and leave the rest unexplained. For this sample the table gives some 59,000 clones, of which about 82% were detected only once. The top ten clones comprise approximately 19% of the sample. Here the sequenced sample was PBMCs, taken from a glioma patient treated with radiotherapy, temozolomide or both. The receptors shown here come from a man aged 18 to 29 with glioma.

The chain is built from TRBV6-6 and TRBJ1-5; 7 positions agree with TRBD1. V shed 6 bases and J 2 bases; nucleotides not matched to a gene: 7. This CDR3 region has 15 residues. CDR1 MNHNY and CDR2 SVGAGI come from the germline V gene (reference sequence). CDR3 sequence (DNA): TGTGCCAGCAGCTCGACAGGGCACGGCAATCAGCCCCAGCATTTT. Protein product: CASSSTGHGNQPQHF.

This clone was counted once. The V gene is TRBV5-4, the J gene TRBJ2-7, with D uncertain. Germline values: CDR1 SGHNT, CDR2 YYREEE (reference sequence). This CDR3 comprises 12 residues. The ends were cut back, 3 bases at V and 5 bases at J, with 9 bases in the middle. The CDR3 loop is CASSWYGNEQYF. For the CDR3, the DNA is TGTGCCAGCAGCTGGTATGGGAACGAGCAGTACTTC.

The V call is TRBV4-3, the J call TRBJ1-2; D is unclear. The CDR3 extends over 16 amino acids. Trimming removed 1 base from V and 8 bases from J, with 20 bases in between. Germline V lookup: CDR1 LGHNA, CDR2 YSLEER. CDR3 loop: CASSQVKGPPREGYTF. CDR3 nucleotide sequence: TGCGCCAGCAGCCAAGTTAAGGGCCCTCCCCGGGAGGGCTACACCTTC.

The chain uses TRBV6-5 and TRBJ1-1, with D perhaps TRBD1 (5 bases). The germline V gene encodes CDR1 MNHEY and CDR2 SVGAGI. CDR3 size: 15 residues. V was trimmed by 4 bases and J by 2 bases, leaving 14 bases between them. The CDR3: CASSFEDSGNTEAFF. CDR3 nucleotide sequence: TGTGCCAGCAGTTTCGAAGACAGCGGTAACACTGAAGCTTTCTTT.

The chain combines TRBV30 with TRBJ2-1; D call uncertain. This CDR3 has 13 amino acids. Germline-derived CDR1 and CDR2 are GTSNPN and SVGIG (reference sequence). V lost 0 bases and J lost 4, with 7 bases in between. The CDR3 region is CAWSVGQYNEQFF. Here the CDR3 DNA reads TGTGCCTGGAGTGTAGGGCAGTACAATGAGCAGTTCTTC.

The CDR3 is CASSAMTSGGLEEQFF. The DNA for the CDR3 is TGTGCCAGCAGCGCAATGACTAGTGGGGGTCTAGAGGAGCAGTTCTTC. V gene TRBV9 combines with J gene TRBJ2-1; D may be TRBD2 (6 bases). The germline V gene has CDR1 SGDLS and CDR2 YYNGEE. This CDR3 has 16 residues. Trimming took off 3 bases at V and 10 bases at J, with 23 bases between the two ends.

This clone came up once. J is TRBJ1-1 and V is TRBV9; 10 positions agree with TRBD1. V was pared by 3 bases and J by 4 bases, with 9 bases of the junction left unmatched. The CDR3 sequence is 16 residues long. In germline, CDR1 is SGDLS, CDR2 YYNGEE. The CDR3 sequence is CASSATGGAVSTEAFF. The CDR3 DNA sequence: TGTGCCAGCAGCGCGACAGGGGGCGCGGTCAGCACTGAAGCTTTCTTT.

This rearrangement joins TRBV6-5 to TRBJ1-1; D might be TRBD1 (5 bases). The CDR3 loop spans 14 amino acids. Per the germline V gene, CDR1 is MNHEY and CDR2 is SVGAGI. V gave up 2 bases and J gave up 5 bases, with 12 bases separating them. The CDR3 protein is CASSYDGARTEAFF. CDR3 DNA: TGTGCCAGCAGTTACGATGGGGCGCGGACTGAAGCTTTCTTT.

CDR3 nucleotides: TGTGCCAGCAGCCAAGATACAGGGGACTACGAGCAGTACTTC. Amino acids: CASSQDTGDYEQYF. This chain joins TRBV4-2 and TRBJ2-7; the match to TRBD1 covers 7 bases. V was clipped by 0 bases and J by 3 bases; unmatched bases: 2. Germline CDR1 LGHNA, CDR2 YNFKEQ. This CDR3 comprises 14 residues.

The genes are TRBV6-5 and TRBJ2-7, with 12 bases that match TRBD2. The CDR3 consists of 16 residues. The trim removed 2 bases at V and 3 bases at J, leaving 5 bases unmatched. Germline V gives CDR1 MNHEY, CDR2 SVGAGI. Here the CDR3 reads CASSYLPTSGSYEQYF. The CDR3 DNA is TGTGCCAGCAGTTACCTCCCGACTAGCGGGAGCTACGAGCAGTACTTC.

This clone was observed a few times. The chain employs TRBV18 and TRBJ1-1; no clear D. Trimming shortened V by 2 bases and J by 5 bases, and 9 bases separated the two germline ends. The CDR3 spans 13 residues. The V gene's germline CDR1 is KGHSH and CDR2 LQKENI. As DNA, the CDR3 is TGTGCCAGCTCACCATCAAAGAAAACTGAAGCTTTCTTT. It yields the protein CASSPSKKTEAFF.

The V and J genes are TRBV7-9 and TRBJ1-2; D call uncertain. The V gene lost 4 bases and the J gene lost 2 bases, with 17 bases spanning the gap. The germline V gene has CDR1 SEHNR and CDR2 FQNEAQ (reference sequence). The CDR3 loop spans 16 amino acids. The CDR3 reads CASSSALPQSNYGYTF. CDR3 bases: TGTGCCAGCAGCTCGGCCCTCCCACAGAGCAACTATGGCTACACCTTC. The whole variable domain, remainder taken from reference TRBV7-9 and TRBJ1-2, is DTGVSQNPRHKITKRGQNVTFRCDPISEHNRLYWYRQTLGQGPEFLTYFQNEAQLEKSRLLSDRFSAERPKGSFSTLEIQRTEQGDSAMYLCASSSALPQSNYGYTFGSGTRLTVV.

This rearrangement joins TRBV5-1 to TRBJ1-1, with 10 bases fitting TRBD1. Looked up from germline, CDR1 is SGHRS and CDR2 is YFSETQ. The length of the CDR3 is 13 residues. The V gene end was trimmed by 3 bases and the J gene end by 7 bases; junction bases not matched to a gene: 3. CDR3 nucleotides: TGCGCCAGCAGCTCGGACAGGGGGGGTGAAGCTTTCTTT. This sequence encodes CASSSDRGGEAFF.

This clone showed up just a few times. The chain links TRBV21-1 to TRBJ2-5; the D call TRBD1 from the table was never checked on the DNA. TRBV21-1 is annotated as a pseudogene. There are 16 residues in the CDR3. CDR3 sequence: CASSELGSSQGETQYF. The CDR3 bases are TGTGCCAGCAGCGAGCTCGGAAGCAGCCAGGGGGAGACCCAGTACTTC.